The present T cell receptor (beta chain) was sequenced within a study of Ad26.COV2.S vaccination and SARS-CoV-2 variants. Study-wide background: Intramuscularly, Ad26.COV2.S was given either once or twice, 56 days apart. Study observations and caveats: Vaccinees displayed broader spike-specific TCR repertoires than placebo recipients. Recipients of vaccine and of placebo showed similar breadth of their non-spike TCR repertoires.

Profiling relied on immunoSEQ multiplex PCR, and the TCRdb table lists in-frame clones only, not all of them. Of over 350,000 clones in the sample, 88% were seen once. With respect to this clone: Its matching antigen is unknown.

This sample's treatment: some 20 received Ad26.COV2.S at low or high dose, single or two shots; several received placebo; per-sample allocation not given. Day 63 after the first vaccine or placebo injection was the time point for sampling. V was pared by 4 bases and J by 3 bases, with 2 bases of the junction left unmatched. Germline CDR1 SGHRS, CDR2 YFSETQ. CDR3 size: 13 residues. The receptor was derived from a person between 18 and 65 years old who received the Ad26.COV2.S COVID-19 vaccine or a placebo. The sample in question was peripheral blood, obtained in a trial of Ad26.COV2.S vaccine versus placebo. The rearrangement joins TRBV5-1 to TRBJ1-1; TRBD1 matches at 8 bases. CDR3 in DNA: TGCGCCAGCAGCCAGACAGGGGACACTGAAGCTTTCTTT. The encoded protein is CASSQTGDTEAFF.